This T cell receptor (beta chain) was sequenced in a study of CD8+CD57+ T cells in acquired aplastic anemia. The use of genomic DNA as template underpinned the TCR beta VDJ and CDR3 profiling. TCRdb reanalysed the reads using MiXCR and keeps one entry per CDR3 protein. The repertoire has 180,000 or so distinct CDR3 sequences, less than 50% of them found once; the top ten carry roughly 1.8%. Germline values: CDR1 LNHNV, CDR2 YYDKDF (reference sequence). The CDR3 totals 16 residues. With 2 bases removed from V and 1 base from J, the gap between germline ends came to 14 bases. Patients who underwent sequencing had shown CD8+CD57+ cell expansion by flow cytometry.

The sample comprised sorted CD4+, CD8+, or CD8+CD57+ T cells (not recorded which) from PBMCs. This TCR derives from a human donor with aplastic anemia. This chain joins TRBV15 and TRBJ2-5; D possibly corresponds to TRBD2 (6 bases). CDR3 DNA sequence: TGTGCCACCAGCAGAACCCGGGGACTGAGCCAAGAGACCCAGTACTTC. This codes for CATSRTRGLSQETQYF.